This TCR beta chain originates from a study of cytomegalovirus exposure and HLA in healthy donors. In the study overall: There were several hundred genotyped donors. Of these, roughly 80% fell in the genetic ancestry cluster associated with self-reported Caucasian donors. Findings and limits, study-wide: Under in vitro conditions, three CMV-associated chains were confirmed as specific for CMV antigens. Rare TCR sequences predominated, though certain public TCRs were found in many donors.

Both 60 Vbeta primers and 13 Jbeta primers went into the PCR. Sequencing used immunoSEQ multiplex PCR; TCRdb keeps in-frame clones, though not all of them. The repertoire holds 180,000 or so clones, with over 65% as singletons. Trimming removed 2 bases from V and 9 bases from J; junction bases left unmatched: 9. The CDR3 covers 14 residues. Germline V gene lookup returns CDR1 MGHDK and CDR2 SYGVNS. A note on this clone: The antigen is unknown.

The chain links TRBV25-1 to TRBJ2-5; TRBD1 matches 7 bases. Input material: PBMCs. The receptor was derived from a man between 18 and 29 years old in good health and CMV-seronegative. This CDR3 is CASSEHGQVAAQYF. Here the CDR3 DNA reads TGTGCCAGCAGTGAACACGGACAGGTCGCGGCCCAGTACTTC.